This TCR beta chain was obtained from a study of control samples from healthy donors and cancer patients. From germline, CDR1 is ENHRY and CDR2 SYGVKD. This CDR3 has 14 residues. Unmatched junction bases numbered 10, after V lost 8 bases and J lost 4 bases. Here immunoSEQ multiplex PCR was the method, and the copy in TCRdb shows in-frame clones only, minus some. The table shows under 100,000 clones, with 80% to 95% occurring only once. The chain combines TRBV10-3 with TRBJ2-5; 7 bases line up with TRBD1. The sequencing sample was made of blood. This clonotype originated in a woman in her 30s in good health. The CDR3 sequence is CAIGRQGDSETQYF. DNA for the CDR3: TGTGCCATCGGTAGACAGGGTGATTCAGAGACCCAGTACTTC.